This TCR beta chain stems from a study of cytomegalovirus exposure and HLA in healthy donors. Study-level background: Falling in the Caucasian-associated ancestry cluster were 81% of around 370 genotyped donors.

General study points: It is likely that the observed cluster of highly shared sequence variants was a sequencing artifact. By a later analysis, the bulk of CMV-associated TCR beta chains appeared HLA-restricted. A missense DCLRE1C variant was associated with V- and J-gene trimming of TCR beta chains in a later analysis, and an independent cohort replicated the association.

A word on this clone: Antigen: not known.

With 1 base clipped from V and 3 bases from J, the junction kept 9 bases outside the gene matches. CDR1 is LGHNA, CDR2 YNFKEQ, per germline. CDR3 length: 18 residues. Vbeta (60) and Jbeta (13) primers were used in the PCR. The data were produced by immunoSEQ multiplex PCR, yet TCRdb's version contains in-frame clones alone and is incomplete. This sample has 150,000 to 200,000 clones, with more than 75% found just once. The sample comprised PBMCs. The rearrangement links TRBV4-2 to TRBJ2-1, with 10 bases fitting TRBD2. The TCR was taken from a woman in her 30s in good health and CMV-seropositive. The CDR3 here is CASSQGGLAGGRYNEQFF. The CDR3 DNA reads as TGTGCCAGCAGCCAAGGGGGTTTAGCGGGGGGCCGCTACAATGAGCAGTTCTTC.